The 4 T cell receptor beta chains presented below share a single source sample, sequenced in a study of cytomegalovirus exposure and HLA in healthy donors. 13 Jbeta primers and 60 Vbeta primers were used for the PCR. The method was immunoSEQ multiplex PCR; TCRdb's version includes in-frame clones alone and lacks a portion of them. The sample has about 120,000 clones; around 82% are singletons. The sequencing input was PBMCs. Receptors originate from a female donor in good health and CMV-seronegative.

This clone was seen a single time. The CDR3 loop reads CASSRTGADGYTF. In nucleotides, the CDR3 is TGTGCCAGTAGTCGGACAGGGGCAGATGGCTACACCTTC. The V call is TRBV19, the J call TRBJ1-2, with 9 bases lining up with TRBD1. In germline, CDR1 is LNHDA, CDR2 SQIVND (reference sequence). The CDR3 runs 13 residues. Germline trimming cut 5 bases from V and 6 bases from J; bases unmatched to any gene: 4.

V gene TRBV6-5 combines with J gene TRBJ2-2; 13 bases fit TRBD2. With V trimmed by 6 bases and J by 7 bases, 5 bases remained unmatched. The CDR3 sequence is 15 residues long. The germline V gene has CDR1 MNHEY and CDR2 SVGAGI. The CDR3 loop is CASRRTSGGVGELFF. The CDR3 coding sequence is TGTGCCAGCAGGCGGACTAGCGGGGGAGTCGGGGAGCTGTTTTTT.

In DNA, the CDR3 is TGTGCCAGCACCCCCCGGGACACGATCCCTCGGGGGGAGCTGTTTTTT. Protein: CASTPRDTIPRGELFF. The chain links TRBV28 to TRBJ2-2, with D possibly being TRBD1 (6 bases). Trimming pared 7 bases from V and 8 bases from J, leaving 23 bases between. Germline CDR1 MDHEN, CDR2 SYDVKM. The CDR3 has 16 residues.

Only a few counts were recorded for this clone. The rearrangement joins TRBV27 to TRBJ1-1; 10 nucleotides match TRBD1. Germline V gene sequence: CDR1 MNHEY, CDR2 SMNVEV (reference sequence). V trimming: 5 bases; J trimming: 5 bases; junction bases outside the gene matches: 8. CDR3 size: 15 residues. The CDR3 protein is CASSNLGQGKTEAFF. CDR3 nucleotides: TGTGCCAGCAGTAACCTGGGACAGGGGAAAACTGAAGCTTTCTTT.